The clone carrying this T cell receptor (beta chain) was detected once. CDR3 length: 15 residues. The junction had 7 bases not matched to a gene; V was cut back by 4 bases and J by 4 bases. Germline V gives CDR1 MNHEY, CDR2 SMNVEV (reference sequence). With survey level as its setting, the immunoSEQ assay was v3.0. TCRdb keeps only in-frame clones here, not all; method: immunoSEQ multiplex PCR. The sample yields some 33,000 clones, around 80% seen once. The data derive from a study of long-term antiretroviral therapy in people with HIV. Each donor provided at least one pre-ART PBMC sample and at least two post-ART PBMC samples.

The chain uses TRBV27 and TRBJ1-2; TRBD1 aligns across 9 bases. The sample consisted of unsorted PBMCs, taken 0.6 years after starting antiretroviral therapy. The receptor comes from a man younger than 35 with HIV. Here the CDR3 reads CASSSPGQGSYGYTF. The CDR3 coding sequence is TGTGCCAGCAGTTCCCCGGGACAGGGATCCTATGGCTACACCTTC.